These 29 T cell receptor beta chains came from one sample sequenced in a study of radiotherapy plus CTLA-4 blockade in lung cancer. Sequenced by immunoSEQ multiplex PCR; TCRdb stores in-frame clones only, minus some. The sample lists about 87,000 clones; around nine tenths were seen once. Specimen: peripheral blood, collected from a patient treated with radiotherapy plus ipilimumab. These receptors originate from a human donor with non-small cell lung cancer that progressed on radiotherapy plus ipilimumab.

For the CDR3, the DNA is TGCGCCAGCAGTCAATTTCAGATAAAGACCCAGTACTTC. It translates to CASSQFQIKTQYF. This chain connects TRBV23-1 to TRBJ2-5; D ambiguous. TRBV23-1 is an open reading frame whose function is uncertain. CDR3 size: 13 residues. V shed 1 base and J shed 6 bases, with 9 bases lying between them.

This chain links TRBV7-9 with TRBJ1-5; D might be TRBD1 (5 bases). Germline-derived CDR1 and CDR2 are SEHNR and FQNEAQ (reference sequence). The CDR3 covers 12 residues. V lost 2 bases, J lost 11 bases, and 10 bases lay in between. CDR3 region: CASSLPGGTQHF. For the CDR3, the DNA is TGTGCCAGCAGCTTACCTGGGGGGACCCAGCATTTT. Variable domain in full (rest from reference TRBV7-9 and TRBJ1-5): DTGVSQNPRHKITKRGQNVTFRCDPISEHNRLYWYRQTLGQGPEFLTYFQNEAQLEKSRLLSDRFSAERPKGSFSTLEIQRTEQGDSAMYLCASSLPGGTQHFGDGTRLSIL.

The CDR3 protein is CASSLGEYGYGYTF. CDR3 sequence (DNA): TGTGCCAGTAGCCTCGGGGAGTACGGCTATGGCTACACCTTC. V and J are TRBV19 and TRBJ1-2; D ambiguous. The CDR3 spans 14 residues. CDR1 and CDR2 (germline): LNHDA, SQIVND (reference sequence). The ends were cut back, 6 bases at V and 4 bases at J, with 15 bases in the middle.

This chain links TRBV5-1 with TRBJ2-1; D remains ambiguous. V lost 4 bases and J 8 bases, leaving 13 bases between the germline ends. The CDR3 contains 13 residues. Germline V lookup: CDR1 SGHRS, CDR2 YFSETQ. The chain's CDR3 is CASSLPSFDEQFF. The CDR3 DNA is TGCGCCAGCAGCCTGCCCTCCTTCGATGAGCAGTTCTTC.

CDR3 nucleotides: TGTGCCAGCAGCGTAGGTGCCGCCATTGCCGATACGCAGTATTTT. It translates to CASSVGAAIADTQYF. This chain connects TRBV9 to TRBJ2-3; no firm D call. Germline V gives CDR1 SGDLS, CDR2 YYNGEE. Trimming removed 0 bases from V and 6 bases from J, with 14 bases in between. The length of the CDR3 is 15 residues. The full variable domain, in which reference TRBV9 and TRBJ2-3 provide the parts outside the CDR3, is DSGVTQTPKHLITATGQRVTLRCSPRSGDLSVYWYQQSLDQGLQFLIQYYNGEERAKGNILERFSAQQFPDLHSELNLSSLELGDSALYFCASSVGAAIADTQYFGPGTRLTVL.

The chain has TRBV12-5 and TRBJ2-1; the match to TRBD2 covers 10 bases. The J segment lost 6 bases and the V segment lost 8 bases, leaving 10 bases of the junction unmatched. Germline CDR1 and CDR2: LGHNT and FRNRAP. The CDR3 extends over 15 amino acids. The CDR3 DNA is TGTGCTAGTCACTTAATCACTAGCGGGGTCAATGAGCAGTTCTTC. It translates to CASHLITSGVNEQFF.

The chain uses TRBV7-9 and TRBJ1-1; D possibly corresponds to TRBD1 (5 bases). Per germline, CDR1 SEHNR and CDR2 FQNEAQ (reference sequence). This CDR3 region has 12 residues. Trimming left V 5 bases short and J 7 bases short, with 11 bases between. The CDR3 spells CASSPGPYEAFF. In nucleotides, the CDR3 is TGTGCCAGCAGCCCGGGACCGTATGAAGCTTTCTTT.

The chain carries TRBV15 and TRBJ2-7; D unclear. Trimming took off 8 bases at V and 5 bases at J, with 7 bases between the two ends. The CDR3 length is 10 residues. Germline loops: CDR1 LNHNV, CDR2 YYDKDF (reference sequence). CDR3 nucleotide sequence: TGTGCCACCCAAGGCGACGAGCAGTACTTC. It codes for CATQGDEQYF.

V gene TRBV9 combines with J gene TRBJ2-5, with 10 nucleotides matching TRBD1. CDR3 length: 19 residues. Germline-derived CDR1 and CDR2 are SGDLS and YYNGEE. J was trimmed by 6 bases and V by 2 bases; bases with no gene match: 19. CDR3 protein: CASSVGSGIGTGVPKTQYF. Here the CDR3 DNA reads TGTGCCAGCAGCGTGGGCTCGGGTATTGGGACAGGGGTCCCGAAGACCCAGTACTTC.

The CDR3 DNA follows: TGTGCCAGCTCACCTGACGGATGGACAAGCTCCTACGAGCAGTACTTC. Its protein product is CASSPDGWTSSYEQYF. The chain joins TRBV18 to TRBJ2-7; TRBD1 might be the D (5 bases). The V and J ends lost 3 bases and 0 bases respectively, with 15 bases between them. This CDR3 has 16 residues. Looked up from germline, CDR1 is KGHSH and CDR2 is LQKENI.

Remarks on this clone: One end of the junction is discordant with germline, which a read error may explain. CDR3 protein: CASNQERDRPKASYGYTF. CDR3 bases: TGTGCCAGCAACCAAGAGAGGGACAGGCCTAAGGCCTCCTATGGCTACACCTTC. The chain combines TRBV4-2 with TRBJ1-2; 8 positions match TRBD1. The length of the CDR3 is 18 residues. The germline V gene has CDR1 LGHNA and CDR2 YNFKEQ.

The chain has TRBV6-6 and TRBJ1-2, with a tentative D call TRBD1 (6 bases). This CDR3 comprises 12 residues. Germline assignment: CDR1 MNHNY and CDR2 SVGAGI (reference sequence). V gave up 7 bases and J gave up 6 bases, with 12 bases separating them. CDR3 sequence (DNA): TGTGCCAGCACCCGAGGGGGTGATGGCTACACCTTC. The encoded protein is CASTRGGDGYTF.

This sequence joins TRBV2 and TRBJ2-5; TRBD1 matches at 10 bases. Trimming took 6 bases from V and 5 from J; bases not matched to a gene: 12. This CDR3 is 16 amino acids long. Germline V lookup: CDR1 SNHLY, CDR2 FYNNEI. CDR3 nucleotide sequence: TGTGCCAGCAGGGCAAGCCGGGACAGGGGTGGCGAGACCCAGTACTTC. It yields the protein CASRASRDRGGETQYF.

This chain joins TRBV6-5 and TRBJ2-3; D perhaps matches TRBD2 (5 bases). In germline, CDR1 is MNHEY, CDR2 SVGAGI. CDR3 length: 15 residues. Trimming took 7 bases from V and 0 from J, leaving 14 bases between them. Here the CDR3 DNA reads TGTGCCAGCAAGTCCGCAGCGGCTAGCACAGATACGCAGTATTTT. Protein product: CASKSAAASTDTQYF.

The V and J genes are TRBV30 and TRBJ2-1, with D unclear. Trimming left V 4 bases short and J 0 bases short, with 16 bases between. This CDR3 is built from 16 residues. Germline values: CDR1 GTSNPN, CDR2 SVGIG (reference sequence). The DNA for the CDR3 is TGTGCCTGGAAGGTGTTAGCCTCGGGCTCCTACAATGAGCAGTTCTTC. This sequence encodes CAWKVLASGSYNEQFF.

The CDR3 spells CASSVSGISYNEQFF. The DNA for the CDR3 is TGTGCCAGCAGCGTCAGCGGAATCTCCTACAATGAGCAGTTCTTC. The V gene is TRBV9, the J gene TRBJ2-1; D perhaps matches TRBD2 (5 bases). The germline V and J ends were trimmed by 2 bases and 0 bases, with 9 bases remaining between them. Germline V CDR1 and CDR2: SGDLS, YYNGEE. The CDR3 loop spans 15 amino acids.

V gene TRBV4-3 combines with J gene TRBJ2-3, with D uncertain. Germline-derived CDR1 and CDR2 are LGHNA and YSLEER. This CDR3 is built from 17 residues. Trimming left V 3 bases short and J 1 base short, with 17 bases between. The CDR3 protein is CASSQDGPPSRTDTQYF. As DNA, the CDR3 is TGCGCCAGCAGCCAGGACGGGCCTCCGAGCCGCACAGATACGCAGTATTTT.

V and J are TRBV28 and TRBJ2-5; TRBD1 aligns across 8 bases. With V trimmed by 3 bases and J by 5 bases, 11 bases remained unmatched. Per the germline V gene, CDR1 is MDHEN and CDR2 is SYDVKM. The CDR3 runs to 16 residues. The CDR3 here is CASSLVGQAIRETQYF. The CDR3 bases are TGTGCCAGCAGTTTGGTGGGACAGGCTATTAGGGAGACCCAGTACTTC.

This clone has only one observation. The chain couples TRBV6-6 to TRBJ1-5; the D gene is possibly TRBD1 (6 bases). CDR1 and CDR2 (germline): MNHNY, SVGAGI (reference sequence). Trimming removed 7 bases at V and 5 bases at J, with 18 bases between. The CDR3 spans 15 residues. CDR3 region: CASTPFYRADQPQHF. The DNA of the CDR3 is TGTGCCAGCACTCCCTTTTACAGGGCGGATCAGCCCCAGCATTTT.

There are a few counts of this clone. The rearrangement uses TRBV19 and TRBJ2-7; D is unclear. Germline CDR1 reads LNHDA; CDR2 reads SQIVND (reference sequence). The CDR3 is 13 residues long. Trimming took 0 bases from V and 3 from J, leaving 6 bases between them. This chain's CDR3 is CASSIDRSYEQYF. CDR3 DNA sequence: TGTGCCAGTAGTATAGACAGGAGCTACGAGCAGTACTTC.

The CDR3 sequence is CASSPAGRGFTDTQYF. CDR3 DNA sequence: TGTGCCAGCAGCCCAGCTGGGCGGGGGTTCACAGATACGCAGTATTTT. The chain links TRBV7-2 to TRBJ2-3, with TRBD2 identical over 7 bases. The CDR3 runs to 16 residues. CDR1 and CDR2 (germline): SGHTA, FQGNSA. V was pared by 5 bases and J by 2 bases, with 10 bases of the junction left unmatched.

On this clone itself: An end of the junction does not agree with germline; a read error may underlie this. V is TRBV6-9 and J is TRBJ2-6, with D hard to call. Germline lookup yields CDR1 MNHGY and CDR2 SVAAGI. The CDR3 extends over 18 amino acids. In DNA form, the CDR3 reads TGTGCCAACAGTGACGGTATCTTACGACAAAGTCGGGCCAACGTCCTGACTTTC. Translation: CANSDGILRQSRANVLTF.

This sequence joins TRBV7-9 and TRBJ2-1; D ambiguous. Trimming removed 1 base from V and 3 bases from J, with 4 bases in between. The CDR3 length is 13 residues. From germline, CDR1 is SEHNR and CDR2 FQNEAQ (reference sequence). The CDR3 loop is CASSLGFYNEQFF. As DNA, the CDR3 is TGTGCCAGCAGCTTAGGGTTCTACAATGAGCAGTTCTTC.

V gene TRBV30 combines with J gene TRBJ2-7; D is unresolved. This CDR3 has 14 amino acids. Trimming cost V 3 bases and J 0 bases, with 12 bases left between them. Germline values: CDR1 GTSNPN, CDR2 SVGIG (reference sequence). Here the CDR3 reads CAWSGRPSSYEQYF. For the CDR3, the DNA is TGTGCCTGGAGCGGCCGGCCCAGCTCCTACGAGCAGTACTTC.

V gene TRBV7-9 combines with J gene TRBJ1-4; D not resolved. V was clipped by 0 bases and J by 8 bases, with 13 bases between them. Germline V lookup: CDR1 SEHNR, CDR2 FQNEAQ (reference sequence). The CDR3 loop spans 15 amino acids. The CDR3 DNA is TGTGCCAGCAGCTTAGCCCCTAAGGCAGACGAAAAACTGTTTTTT. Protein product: CASSLAPKADEKLFF.

The CDR3 reads CASSADGNQPQHF. Here the CDR3 DNA reads TGTGCCAGCAGCGCGGACGGGAATCAGCCCCAGCATTTT. The genes are TRBV9 and TRBJ1-5; D is unresolved. This CDR3 is 13 amino acids long. V was pared by 3 bases and J by 4 bases, with 8 bases between. Germline CDR1 reads SGDLS; CDR2 reads YYNGEE.

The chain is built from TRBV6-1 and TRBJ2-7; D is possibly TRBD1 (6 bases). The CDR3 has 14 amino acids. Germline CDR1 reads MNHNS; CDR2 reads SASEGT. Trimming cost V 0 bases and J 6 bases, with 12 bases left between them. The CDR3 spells CASSEAHRASEQYF. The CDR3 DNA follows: TGTGCCAGCAGTGAAGCGCACAGGGCGAGCGAGCAGTACTTC.

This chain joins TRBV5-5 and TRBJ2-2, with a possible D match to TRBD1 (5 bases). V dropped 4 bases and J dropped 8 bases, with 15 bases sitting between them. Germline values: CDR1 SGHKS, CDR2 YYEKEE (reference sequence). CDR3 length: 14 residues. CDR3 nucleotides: TGTGCCAGCAGCCAGGACATGATGGTTGGGGAGCTGTTTTTT. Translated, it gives CASSQDMMVGELFF.

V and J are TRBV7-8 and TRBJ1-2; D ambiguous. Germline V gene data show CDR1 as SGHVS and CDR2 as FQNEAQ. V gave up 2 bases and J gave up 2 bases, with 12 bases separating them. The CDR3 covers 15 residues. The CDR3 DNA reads TGTGCCAGCAGCTTACTTCGGACTAGAAACTATGGCTACACCTTC. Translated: CASSLLRTRNYGYTF.